These T cell receptor beta chains were read from a single sample in a study of post-analysis software for immune sequencing data. TCRdb independently ran MiXCR on the PCR reads; one entry per CDR3 protein. The sample lists 700,000 to 900,000 distinct CDR3 sequences, more than 45% occurring once. Sequencing was done on a sample of blood. These receptors came from a girl between 5 and 17 years old with multiple sclerosis. The CDR3 runs from the conserved cysteine through the conserved F or W. The order of the fields is V gene, D gene, CDR3 protein. A D gene is named only where the DNA matches it firmly.

TRBV28,NA,CASTPEPSTDTQYF
TRBV20-1,NA,CSAREVVLNSPLHF
TRBV11-1,TRBD1,CASSVLTGASGANVLTF
TRBV27,TRBD2,CASRPSASGFQETQYF
TRBV6-1,NA,CASSARVRESSYEQYF
TRBV20-1,NA,CSAGVARQVIGDTQYF
TRBV4-3,TRBD1,CASSQSQGARNEQFF
TRBV27,TRBD2,CASSSTSGFTDTQYF
TRBV12-5,TRBD2,CASGLTGGRLDEQFF
TRBV20-1,TRBD1,CSARTRQGESETQYF
TRBV5-1,NA,CASSLAQPNGYTF
TRBV12-3/TRBV12-4,NA,CASSLGGNQETQYF
TRBV2,NA,CASSEMVSSYNEQFF
TRBV20-1,NA,CSARDRGLPNTEAFF
TRBV20-1,NA,CSASGLDGPEQFF
TRBV6-2/TRBV6-3,NA,CASSWGPVRSGYEQYF
TRBV6-2/TRBV6-3,TRBD2,CASSFDGTSGGGYNEQFF
TRBV20-1,NA,CSARGLVGQETQYF
TRBV20-1,TRBD2,CSARASGSNEQFF
TRBV20-1,NA,CSARRDIQYF
TRBV7-2,TRBD2,CASSLAGLAGSEQYF
TRBV7-9,NA,CASSSAALTDTQYF
TRBV20-1,TRBD1,CSARRTGAQETQYF
TRBV20-1,TRBD1,CSAHFGTDNSPLHF
TRBV12-3/TRBV12-4,TRBD2,CASSFNLGGRSYNEQFF
TRBV25-1,NA,CASSELYRANGYTF
TRBV5-5,TRBD2,CASSLTGLAGLNEQYF
TRBV7-2,NA,CASSPIVGVEQFF
TRBV2,TRBD2,CASNPSGVYEQYF
TRBV24-1,NA,CATSDLGQGLGNEQFF
TRBV25-1,TRBD2,CASSASRGGEQFF
TRBV6-6,NA,CASSYLLPRSVKNIQYF